A single sample is the source of the 20 T cell receptor beta chains below, sequenced in a study of T cells after yellow fever vaccination. One entry per CDR3 protein results from TCRdb running MiXCR on the 5' RACE reads. The profile shows some 600,000 distinct CDR3 sequences, about 15% of them singletons. The sequencing here drew on PBMCs, taken roughly 5 days after the first yellow fever vaccination. These receptors were taken from a man younger than 30 who received the YFV17D yellow fever vaccine.

This clonotype came up many times. The chain employs TRBV4-2 and TRBJ2-3, with 7 bases identical to TRBD1. Trimming cost V 0 bases and J 7 bases; bases outside gene matches: 10. This CDR3 comprises 16 residues. Per the germline V gene, CDR1 is LGHNA and CDR2 is YNFKEQ. As DNA, the CDR3 is TGTGCCAGCAGCCAAGATACAGGGGAAATCCGTAATACGCAGTATTTT. Protein: CASSQDTGEIRNTQYF.

CDR3 protein: CASSQPLAGDQYEQYF. As DNA, the CDR3 is TGTGCCAGCAGCCAACCACTAGCGGGGGACCAATACGAGCAGTACTTC. The chain employs TRBV4-2 and TRBJ2-7, with 11 bases fitting TRBD2. CDR1 LGHNA and CDR2 YNFKEQ come from the germline V gene. V was clipped by 2 bases and J by 4 bases; unmatched bases: 7. The CDR3 extends over 16 amino acids.

The chain links TRBV15 to TRBJ2-3; possible D gene TRBD1, 5 bases. This CDR3 has 12 amino acids. CDR1 is LNHNV, CDR2 YYDKDF, per germline (reference sequence). The V end was cut by 5 bases, the J end by 4 bases, with 7 bases between. CDR3 residues: CATSPGSDTQYF. The DNA of the CDR3 is TGTGCCACCAGCCCAGGGTCAGATACGCAGTATTTT.

This clonotype turned up a few times. This sequence joins TRBV20-1 and TRBJ2-7; perhaps D is TRBD1 or TRBD2 (5 bases each). Germline V gene lookup returns CDR1 DFQATT and CDR2 SNEGSKA (reference sequence). The CDR3 runs 12 residues. V was trimmed by 0 bases and J by 2 bases, leaving 5 bases between them. The CDR3 DNA reads as TGCAGTGCTAGAGAGGGGGCCTACGAGCAGTACGTC. Translated, it gives CSAREGAYEQYV.

The rearrangement joins TRBV20-1 to TRBJ2-5; TRBD2 matches at 8 bases. V gave up 4 bases and J gave up 7 bases; unmatched junction bases: 11. The CDR3 consists of 14 residues. In germline, CDR1 is DFQATT, CDR2 SNEGSKA (reference sequence). The CDR3 DNA is TGCAGTGCTACTACCGTGACTAGCGATGCGACCCAGTACTTC. Residues: CSATTVTSDATQYF.

This clonotype occurred many times. In DNA, the CDR3 is TGTGCCAGCGGGGACAGGCCTACTCACTTCTATGGCTACACCTTC. Translated, it gives CASGDRPTHFYGYTF. This chain joins TRBV6-5 and TRBJ1-2; TRBD1 matches at 8 bases. The trim removed 8 bases at V and 4 bases at J, leaving 12 bases unmatched. CDR3 length equals 15 residues. The germline gives CDR1 MNHEY, CDR2 SVGAGI.

V usage is TRBV6-1 and J usage is TRBJ1-4; D uncertain. Germline CDR1 is MNHNS and CDR2 is SASEGT. The CDR3 consists of 16 residues. V lost 0 bases to trimming and J lost 11 bases, with 19 bases between them. CDR3 residues: CASSEAQSARGWKLFF. CDR3 sequence (DNA): TGTGCCAGCAGTGAAGCGCAGTCAGCTCGCGGTTGGAAACTGTTTTTT.

In this sample, this clonotype turned up a few times. The chain has TRBV4-3 and TRBJ2-1; TRBD1 matches at 7 bases. Germline loops: CDR1 LGHNA, CDR2 YSLEER. The junction had 3 bases not matched to a gene; V was cut back by 1 base and J by 3 bases. There are 15 residues in the CDR3. CDR3 coding DNA: TGCGCCAGCAGCCAAGTTGGGGACAGCTACAATGAGCAGTTCTTC. Translating it yields CASSQVGDSYNEQFF.

In this sample, this clonotype turned up a few times. V and J are TRBV7-2 and TRBJ1-3; D remains unclear. The germline V gene has CDR1 SGHTA and CDR2 FQGNSA. The CDR3 spans 16 residues. Deletions cut 4 bases from V and 8 bases from J, with 21 bases between. The CDR3: CASSSLGRFGSDTIYF. Written as DNA, the CDR3 is TGTGCCAGCAGCTCCCTCGGGCGATTTGGTTCGGACACCATATATTTT. The variable domain in full, with the rest retrieved from reference TRBV7-2 and TRBJ1-3, is GAGVSQSPSNKVTEKGKDVELRCDPISGHTALYWYRQSLGQGLEFLIYFQGNSAPDKSGLPSDRFSAERTGGSVSTLTIQRTQQEDSAVYLCASSSLGRFGSDTIYFGEGSWLTVV.

This clonotype came up a few times. This chain uses TRBV12-1 with TRBJ2-5. TRBV12-1 is given as a pseudogene. The CDR3 totals 13 residues. Written as DNA, the CDR3 is TGTGCCAGGGATCCAATTGGACGCTGGGCCCAGTACTTC. Residues: CARDPIGRWAQYF.

The chain couples TRBV20-1 to TRBJ2-1, with 11 bases fitting TRBD2. Germline V gives CDR1 DFQATT, CDR2 SNEGSKA (reference sequence). CDR3 length: 17 amino acids. Trimming cost V 5 bases and J 3 bases; bases outside gene matches: 12. CDR3 nucleotides: TGCAGTGCTCCTCGGACTAGCGGGCGAATGCACTACAATGAGCAGTTCTTC. It codes for CSAPRTSGRMHYNEQFF.

This clonotype has more than one count but fewer than ten. The chain employs TRBV14 and TRBJ2-5; 12 bases agree with TRBD2. Unmatched junction bases numbered 11, after V lost 4 bases and J lost 5 bases. CDR1 and CDR2 from the germline V gene are SGHDN and FVKESK. CDR3 length: 17 residues. CDR3 DNA: TGTGCCAGCAGCCCCTGGACTAGCGGGGACTGGGAGGAGACCCAGTACTTC. Translating gives CASSPWTSGDWEETQYF.

The rearrangement joins TRBV9 to TRBJ1-2; weak D call: TRBD1 (5 bases). Germline V gene sequence: CDR1 SGDLS, CDR2 YYNGEE. The CDR3 sequence is 16 residues long. V gave up 2 bases and J gave up 4 bases, with 18 bases separating them. The CDR3 loop reads CASSVGADGASYGYTF. The CDR3 bases are TGTGCCAGCAGCGTTGGCGCCGACGGGGCATCCTATGGCTACACCTTC.

This clonotype was observed a handful of times. J is TRBJ2-7 and V is TRBV6-2 or TRBV6-3, with D possibly called TRBD1 or TRBD2 (6 bases each). The CDR3 is 16 residues long. Germline CDR1 MNHEY, CDR2 SVGEGT. V lost 0 bases and J lost 2, with 14 bases in between. The CDR3 region is CASSYSGAGHPYEQYF. The CDR3 DNA reads TGTGCCAGCAGTTACTCGGGGGCGGGACACCCCTACGAGCAGTACTTC.

This clonotype came up a few times. This chain uses TRBV5-1 with TRBJ2-7; D may match TRBD1 or TRBD2 (5 bases each). V shed 0 bases and J shed 7 bases, with 17 bases lying between them. The length of the CDR3 is 15 residues. Germline V gene sequence: CDR1 SGHRS, CDR2 YFSETQ. In nucleotides, the CDR3 is TGCGCCAGCAGCTTGGATGGGGGATTATTGGGGGAGCAGTACGTC. It is translated as CASSLDGGLLGEQYV.

In this sample, this clonotype turned up a few times. This rearrangement joins TRBV4-3 to TRBJ2-5; 7 nucleotides match TRBD1. V was pared by 4 bases and J by 1 base, with 6 bases of the junction left unmatched. The CDR3 extends over 15 amino acids. CDR1 is LGHNA, CDR2 YSLEER, per germline. The CDR3 sequence: CASSRSGTAQETQYF. Written as DNA, the CDR3 is TGCGCCAGCAGCCGATCCGGGACAGCCCAAGAGACCCAGTACTTC.

This chain joins TRBV30 and TRBJ2-1; 7 positions match TRBD1. This CDR3 is built from 13 residues. V dropped 3 bases and J dropped 7; count of bases not matched to a gene: 6. Germline V gives CDR1 GTSNPN, CDR2 SVGIG (reference sequence). The CDR3 nucleotides are TGTGCCTGGAGCTACGCACAGGGGAATGAGCAGTTCTTC. It translates to CAWSYAQGNEQFF.

The chain combines TRBV7-2 with TRBJ2-1; perhaps D is TRBD1 or TRBD2 (5 bases each). This CDR3 comprises 13 residues. Between the trimmed V and J ends, which lost 5 bases and 6 bases, there was a span of 11 bases. Germline V gives CDR1 SGHTA, CDR2 FQGNSA. The CDR3 DNA sequence: TGTGCCAGCAGCCACGGGGCTAGCAATGAGCAGTTCTTC. Translated: CASSHGASNEQFF.

This clonotype was recorded a few times. The gene calls are TRBV7-3 and TRBJ2-5; D remains unclear. CDR3 length: 15 amino acids. V lost 3 bases and J 0 bases, leaving 11 bases between the germline ends. The germline gives CDR1 SGHTA, CDR2 FQGTGA. CDR3 nucleotide sequence: TGTGCCAGCAGCTTGAGGTTTCGGGACCAAGAGACCCAGTACTTC. Its protein product is CASSLRFRDQETQYF.

This clonotype occurred a few times. J is TRBJ2-7 and V is TRBV7-2, with D possibly matching TRBD1 (5 bases). The length of the CDR3 is 12 residues. In germline, CDR1 is SGHTA, CDR2 FQGNSA. V was shortened by 8 bases and J by 4 bases, with 12 bases between the two germline ends. CDR3 residues: CASGYQGYEQYF. In DNA form, the CDR3 reads TGTGCCAGCGGGTATCAGGGATACGAGCAGTACTTC.